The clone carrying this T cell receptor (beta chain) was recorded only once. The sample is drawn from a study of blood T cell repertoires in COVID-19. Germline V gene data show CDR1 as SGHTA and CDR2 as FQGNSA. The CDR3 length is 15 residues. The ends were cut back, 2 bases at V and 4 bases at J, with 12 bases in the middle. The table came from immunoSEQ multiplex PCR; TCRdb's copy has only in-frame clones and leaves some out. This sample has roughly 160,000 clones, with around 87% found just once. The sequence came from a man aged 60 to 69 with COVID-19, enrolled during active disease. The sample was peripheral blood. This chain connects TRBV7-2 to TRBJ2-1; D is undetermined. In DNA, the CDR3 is TGTGCCAGCAGCTTAACCCCTGGAGCGTACAATGAGCAGTTCTTC. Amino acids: CASSLTPGAYNEQFF. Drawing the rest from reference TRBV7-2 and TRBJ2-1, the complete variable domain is GAGVSQSPSNKVTEKGKDVELRCDPISGHTALYWYRQSLGQGLEFLIYFQGNSAPDKSGLPSDRFSAERTGGSVSTLTIQRTQQEDSAVYLCASSLTPGAYNEQFFGPGTRLTVL.